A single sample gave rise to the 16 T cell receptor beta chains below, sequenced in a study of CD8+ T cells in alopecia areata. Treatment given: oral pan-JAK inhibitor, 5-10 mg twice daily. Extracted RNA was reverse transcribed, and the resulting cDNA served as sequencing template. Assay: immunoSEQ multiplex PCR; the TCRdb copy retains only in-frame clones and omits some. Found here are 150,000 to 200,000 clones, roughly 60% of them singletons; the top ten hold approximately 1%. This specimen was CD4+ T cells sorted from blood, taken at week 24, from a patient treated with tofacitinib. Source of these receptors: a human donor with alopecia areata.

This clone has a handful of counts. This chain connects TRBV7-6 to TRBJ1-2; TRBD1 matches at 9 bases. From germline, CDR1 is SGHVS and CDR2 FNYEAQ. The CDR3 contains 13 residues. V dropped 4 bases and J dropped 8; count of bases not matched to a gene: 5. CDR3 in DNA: TGTGCCAGCAGCTCTACAGGGGGCGTGGGCTACACCTTC. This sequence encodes CASSSTGGVGYTF.

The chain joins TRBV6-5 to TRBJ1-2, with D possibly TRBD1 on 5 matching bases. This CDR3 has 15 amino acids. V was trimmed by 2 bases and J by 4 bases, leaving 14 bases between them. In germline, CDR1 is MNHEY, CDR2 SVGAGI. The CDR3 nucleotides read TGTGCCAGCAGTTACGCAGGCCCGGGGGTCTATGGCTACACCTTC. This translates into CASSYAGPGVYGYTF.

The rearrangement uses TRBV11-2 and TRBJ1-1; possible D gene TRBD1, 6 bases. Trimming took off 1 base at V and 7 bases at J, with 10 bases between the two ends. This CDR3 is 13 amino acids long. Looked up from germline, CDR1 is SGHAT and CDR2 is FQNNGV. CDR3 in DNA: TGTGCCAGCAGCTTAGGGGGGACAAGTGAAGCTTTCTTT. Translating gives CASSLGGTSEAFF.

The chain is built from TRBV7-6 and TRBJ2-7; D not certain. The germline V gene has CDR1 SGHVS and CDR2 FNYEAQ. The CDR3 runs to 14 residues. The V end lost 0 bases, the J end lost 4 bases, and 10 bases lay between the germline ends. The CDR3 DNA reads TGTGCCAGCAGCTTAGCGCAACGGAATTACGAGCAGTACTTC. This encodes CASSLAQRNYEQYF.

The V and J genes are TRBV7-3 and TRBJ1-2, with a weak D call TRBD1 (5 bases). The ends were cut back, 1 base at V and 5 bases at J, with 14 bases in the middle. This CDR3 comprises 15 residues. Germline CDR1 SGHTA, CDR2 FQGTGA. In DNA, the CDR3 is TGTGCCAGCAGCTTAAAAGGGGAAGGCAGTTATGGCTACACCTTC. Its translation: CASSLKGEGSYGYTF.

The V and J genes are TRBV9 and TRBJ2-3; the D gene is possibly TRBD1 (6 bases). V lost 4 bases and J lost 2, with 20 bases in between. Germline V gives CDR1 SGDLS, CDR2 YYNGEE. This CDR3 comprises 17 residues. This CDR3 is CASSPGQSAEFTDTQYF. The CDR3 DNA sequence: TGTGCCAGCAGCCCCGGACAGTCAGCCGAATTCACAGATACGCAGTATTTT.

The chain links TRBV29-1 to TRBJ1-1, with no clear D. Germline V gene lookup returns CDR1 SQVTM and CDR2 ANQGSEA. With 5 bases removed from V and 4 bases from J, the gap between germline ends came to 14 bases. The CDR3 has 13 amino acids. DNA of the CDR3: TGCAGCGTTAAAAGAAGCCGACCCACTGAAGCTTTCTTT. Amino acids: CSVKRSRPTEAFF.

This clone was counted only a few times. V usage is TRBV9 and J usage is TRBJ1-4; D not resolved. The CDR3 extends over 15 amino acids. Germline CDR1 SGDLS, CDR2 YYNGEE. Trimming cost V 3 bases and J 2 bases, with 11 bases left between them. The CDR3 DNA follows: TGTGCCAGCAGCGCGGACCCCGGGACTAATGAAAAACTGTTTTTT. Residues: CASSADPGTNEKLFF.

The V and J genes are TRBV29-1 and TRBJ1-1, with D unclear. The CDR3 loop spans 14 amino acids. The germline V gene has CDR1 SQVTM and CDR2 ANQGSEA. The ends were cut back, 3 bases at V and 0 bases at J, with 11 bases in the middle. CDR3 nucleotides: TGCAGCGTTGAGTCCCTGCTCCTGAACACTGAAGCTTTCTTT. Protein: CSVESLLLNTEAFF.

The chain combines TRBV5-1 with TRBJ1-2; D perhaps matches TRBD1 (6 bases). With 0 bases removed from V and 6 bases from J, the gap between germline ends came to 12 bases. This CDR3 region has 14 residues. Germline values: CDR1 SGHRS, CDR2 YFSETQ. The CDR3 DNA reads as TGCGCCAGCAGCTTGGGAGTCGCAGGGGATGGCTACACCTTC. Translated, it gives CASSLGVAGDGYTF.

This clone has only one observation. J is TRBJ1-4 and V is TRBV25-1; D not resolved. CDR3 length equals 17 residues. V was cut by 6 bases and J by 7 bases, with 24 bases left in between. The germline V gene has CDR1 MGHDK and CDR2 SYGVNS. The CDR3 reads CASSPLGVGFRSEKLFF. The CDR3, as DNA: TGTGCCAGCAGCCCCTTGGGCGTAGGGTTTAGGAGTGAAAAACTGTTTTTT.

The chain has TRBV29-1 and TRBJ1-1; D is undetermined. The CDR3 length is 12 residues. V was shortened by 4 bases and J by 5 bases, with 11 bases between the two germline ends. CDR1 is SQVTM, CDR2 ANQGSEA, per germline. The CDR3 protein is CSVGWGKTEAFF. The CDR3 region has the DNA TGCAGCGTTGGTTGGGGAAAGACTGAAGCTTTCTTT. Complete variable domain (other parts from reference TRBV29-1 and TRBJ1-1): SAVISQKPSRDICQRGTSLTIQCQVDSQVTMMFWYRQQPGQSLTLIATANQGSEATYESGFVIDKFPISRPNLTFSTLTVSNMSPEDSSIYLCSVGWGKTEAFFGQGTRLTVV.

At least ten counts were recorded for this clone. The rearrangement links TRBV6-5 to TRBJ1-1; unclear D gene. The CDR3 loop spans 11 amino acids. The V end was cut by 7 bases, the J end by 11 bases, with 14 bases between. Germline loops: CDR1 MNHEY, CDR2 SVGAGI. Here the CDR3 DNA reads TGTGCCAGCAAAAGGGAGGATTGGGCTTTCTTT. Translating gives CASKREDWAFF.

In nucleotides, the CDR3 is TGTGCCAGCAGCGCCCGACAGGGGTATAACTCGAACGAGCAGTACTTC. It encodes CASSARQGYNSNEQYF. This chain links TRBV7-2 with TRBJ2-7, with 8 positions matching TRBD1. Germline V gene sequence: CDR1 SGHTA, CDR2 FQGNSA. V lost 5 bases to trimming and J lost 5 bases; unmatched junction nucleotides: 14. CDR3 length equals 16 residues.

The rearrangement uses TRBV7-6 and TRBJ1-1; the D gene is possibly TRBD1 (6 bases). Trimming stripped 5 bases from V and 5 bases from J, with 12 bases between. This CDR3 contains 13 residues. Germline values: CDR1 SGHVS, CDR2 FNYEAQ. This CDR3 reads CASSRGQATEAFF. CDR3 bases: TGTGCCAGCAGCCGGGGGCAGGCAACTGAAGCTTTCTTT.

The CDR3 protein is CAWSTQQGPLGEQFF. As DNA, the CDR3 is TGTGCCTGGTCAACTCAGCAAGGTCCTCTCGGTGAGCAGTTCTTC. This rearrangement joins TRBV30 to TRBJ2-1, with D unclear. CDR3 size: 15 residues. Looked up from germline, CDR1 is GTSNPN and CDR2 is SVGIG (reference sequence). Trimming stripped 5 bases from V and 9 bases from J, with 23 bases between. The full variable domain, its missing parts supplied by reference TRBV30 and TRBJ2-1, is SQTIHQWPATLVQPVGSPLSLECTVEGTSNPNLYWYRQAAGRGLQLLFYSVGIGQISSEVPQNLSASRPQDRQFILSSKKLLLSDSGFYLCAWSTQQGPLGEQFFGPGTRLTVL.